This T cell receptor (beta chain) was sequenced for a study of T cell responses to AZD1222 COVID-19 vaccine. Study-wide results and caveats: Clonal diversity may have been underestimated in mostly white British donors. At baseline, just a handful of AZD1222 recipients tested seropositive. Two AZD1222 doses significantly raised spike-specific TCR breadth and depth over controls.

A remark on this clone: Its antigen remains unidentified.

Per the germline V gene, CDR1 is SGHKS and CDR2 is YYEKEE (reference sequence). V dropped 3 bases and J dropped 0 bases, with 9 bases sitting between them. The CDR3 runs 14 residues. Clones were sequenced by immunoSEQ multiplex PCR, and TCRdb holds only the in-frame ones, with some missing. This repertoire shows 70,000 to 95,000 clones, 80% to 95% found once; its top ten account for 25% to 30%. V and J are TRBV5-5 and TRBJ1-1, with D unresolved. The material sequenced was peripheral blood, taken 28 days after the second AZD1222 dose. This clonotype was sampled from an adult who received the AZD1222 COVID-19 vaccine. The CDR3 bases are TGTGCCAGCAGCTACCCGGGGATGAACACTGAAGCTTTCTTT. Translated, it gives CASSYPGMNTEAFF.